This T cell receptor beta chain is from a study of blood T cell repertoires in COVID-19 (TCRdb year 2020). About the investigation overall: Samples from collaborators originated in the United States, Italy and Spain and spanned both the acute and convalescent phases of COVID-19. The samples were drawn from the first 160 participants of the ongoing ImmuneRACE study and from over a thousand subjects provided by 6 global collaborators. The material from the prospective study consisted of cDNA or gDNA derived from T cells, B-cell-depleted T cells, or PBMCs. The sample metadata nearly always contained a de-identified subject ID, COVID-19 status, age in years and sex. The repertoires were released in a freely available public database meant as a resource for research on the immune response to SARS-CoV-2. The dataset comprised deeply sampled blood TCRbeta repertoires from subjects exposed to, actively infected with, or recovered from COVID-19. Where HLA class I and class II types were available, the types were taken from metadata supplied by the sample provider, not from assay-based typing.

Regarding this clone: Which antigen it targets is not known. No per-base quality is available; no much larger clone lies one base away.

V lost 5 bases and J lost 7 bases, and the count of bases not matched to a germline gene is 9. As encoded in the germline V gene, CDR1 is MGHDK while CDR2 is SYGVNS. The CDR3 measures 15 amino acids from cysteine to phenylalanine. The sequence is cut down to CDR3 DNA, 45 bases in frame from base 1. TCRbeta CDR3 regions were amplified from genomic DNA using the immunoSEQ Assay, a bias-controlled multiplex PCR. Regarding the original processing steps: The number of nucleated cells in each sample was estimated by amplification of reference gene primers within the assay. To quantify the absolute abundance of each unique TCRbeta CDR3 rearrangement, sequence reads were collapsed and filtered. For each sample, productive Simpson clonality was calculated as the square root of Simpson's diversity index across productive rearrangements. Imported from immuneACCESS, the table was reduced by TCRdb to in-frame sequences with V and J called. These copies leave out some clones; in studies compared against another copy, an unresolved V gene accounts for under half, and the cause of the remainder is not known. The V and J calls and clone size are taken from that table; D and trimming were inferred from the DNA. For this sample the table gives 180,000 or so clones, of which 80% to 85% were detected only once. Roughly 10% of the sample is held by the ten biggest clonotypes.

At one collaborating source in Seattle, patients were enrolled during active infection and were followed longitudinally through the course of disease. Each collaborating institution followed its own protocols to collect whole blood in K2EDTA tubes. For TCRbeta analysis, collaborator samples were shipped as frozen whole blood, as isolated PBMCs, or as DNA extracted from either sample type. What the study reported, not specific to this receptor: The amount of clinical and demographic metadata varied by source and participant and was provided uncurated.

The TCR sequence derives from a woman of 80 years or more with COVID-19, enrolled during active disease. Sequenced sample: peripheral blood. The chain is assembled from TRBV25-1 and TRBJ2-1, and 9 junction bases match TRBD1. The DNA sequence reads TGTGCCAGCAGTCAGGGGACAGGGTGGAGTAATGAGCAGTTCTTC. Translated, this gives CASSQGTGWSNEQFF.